This TCR beta chain was recovered during a study of cytomegalovirus exposure and HLA in healthy donors. Researchers ran the PCR with 60 Vbeta and 13 Jbeta primers. Profiled with immunoSEQ multiplex PCR; TCRdb holds only in-frame clones, not every one. This table has roughly 120,000 clones, approximately 15% appearing once. The CDR3 is 16 residues long. Germline V CDR1 and CDR2: MNHEY, SMNVEV (reference sequence). Trimming at V came to 5 bases and at J to 8 bases, leaving 14 bases not matched to a gene. Sequenced material: PBMCs. The chain carries TRBV27 and TRBJ2-3, with 9 positions matching TRBD2. This clonotype originated in a woman aged 18-30 years in good health and CMV-seronegative. CDR3 nucleotide sequence: TGTGCCAGCAGTGGCTTGGCTAGCGGGACCTCGGGTACGCAGTATTTT. This gives the protein CASSGLASGTSGTQYF.